The text below deals with one T cell receptor beta chain. This sample stems from a study of blood T cells in healthy people across ages. This CDR3 is 14 amino acids long. V lost 3 bases, J lost 8 bases, and 7 bases stayed unmatched. Germline loops: CDR1 SEHNR, CDR2 FQNEAQ (reference sequence). A J-beta primer mix and a sample-barcoded 5' primer were used in a second PCR of roughly 6 to 11 cycles. TCRdb recomputed calls from the 5' RACE reads with MiXCR, one row per CDR3 protein. The table includes more than 600,000 distinct CDR3 sequences, roughly 25% detected once. The same data also went into a second study, on T cells of mothers and their children. From that paper: Clones that were microchimeric and persistent were not detected among T cells.

Sequencing was carried out using blood. V is TRBV7-9 and J is TRBJ1-2, with TRBD1 identical over 9 bases. The sequence came from a boy between 10 and 17 years old in good health. The CDR3 DNA is TGTGCCAGCAGCTTCCAGGGACAGGGTGACGGCTACACCTTC. This translates into CASSFQGQGDGYTF.